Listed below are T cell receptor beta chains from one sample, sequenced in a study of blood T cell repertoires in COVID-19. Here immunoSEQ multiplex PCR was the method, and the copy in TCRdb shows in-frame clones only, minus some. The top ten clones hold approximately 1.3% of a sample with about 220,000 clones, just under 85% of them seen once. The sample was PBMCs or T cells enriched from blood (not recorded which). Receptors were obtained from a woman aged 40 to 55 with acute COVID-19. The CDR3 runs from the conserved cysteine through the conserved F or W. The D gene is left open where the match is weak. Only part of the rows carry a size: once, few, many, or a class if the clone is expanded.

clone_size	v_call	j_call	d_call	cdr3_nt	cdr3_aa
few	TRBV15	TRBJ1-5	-	TGTGCCACCAGCAGGGAGGGGCCGGCTCAGCCCCAGCATTTT	CATSREGPAQPQHF
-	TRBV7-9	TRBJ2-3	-	TGTGCCACGGAGAAAAGCACAGATACGCAGTATTTT	CATEKSTDTQYF
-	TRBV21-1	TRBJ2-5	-	TGTGCCAGCAGCAAGAGGAGGAGGCTCCAAGAGACCCAGTACTTC	CASSKRRRLQETQYF
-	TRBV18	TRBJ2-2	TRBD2	TGTGCCAGCTCACCCAGACTAGCGGCGAACACCGGGGAGCTGTTTTTT	CASSPRLAANTGELFF
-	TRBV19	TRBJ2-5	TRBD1	TGTGCCAGTGCGAGGACAGGGGATTCTGAGACCCAGTACTTC	CASARTGDSETQYF
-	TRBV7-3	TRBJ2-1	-	TGTGCCAGCAGCTTAATAGGCGGGGACAATGAGCAGTTCTTC	CASSLIGGDNEQFF
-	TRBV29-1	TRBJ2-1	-	TGCAGCGTTCGGGGATCAAACTCCTACAATGAGCAGTTCTTC	CSVRGSNSYNEQFF
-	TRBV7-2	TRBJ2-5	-	TGTGCCAGCAGCCGGGACTGGGGGGTCCAAGAGACCCAGTACTTC	CASSRDWGVQETQYF
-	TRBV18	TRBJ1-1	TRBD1	TGTGCCAGCTCACCCCGGGACAGGGTCTCATCGGCTGAAGCTTTCTTT	CASSPRDRVSSAEAFF
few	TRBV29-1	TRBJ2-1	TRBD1	TGCAGCGGACAGGGGAGCTCCTACAATGAGCAGTTCTTC	CSGQGSSYNEQFF
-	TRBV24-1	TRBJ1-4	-	TGTGCCACCAGTGAACTATCCAGCGGAAAACTGTTTTTT	CATSELSSGKLFF
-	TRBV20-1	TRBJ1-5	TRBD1	TGCAGTGCTAGTCTGCCCGGGACAGTTAATCAGCCCCAGCATTTT	CSASLPGTVNQPQHF
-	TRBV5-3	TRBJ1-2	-	TGTGCCAGAAGCTTAAGGGGCAGGGGTAAAAAGGGCTACACCTTC	CARSLRGRGKKGYTF
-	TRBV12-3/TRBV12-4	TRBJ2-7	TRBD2	TGTGCCAGCAGCCGTCCGGGACTAGATTTGTACTTC	CASSRPGLDLYF
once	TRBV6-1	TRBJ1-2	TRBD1	TGTGCCAGCAGTGAATCGGGACAGGGCAACGGCTACACCTTC	CASSESGQGNGYTF
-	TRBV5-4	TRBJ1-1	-	TGTGCCAGCAGCGGGGAGGGGACTGAAGCTTTCTTT	CASSGEGTEAFF
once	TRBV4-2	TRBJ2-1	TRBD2	TGTGCCCGCAGCCAGTTTCGACTAGCGGGAAACAATGAGCAGTTCTTC	CARSQFRLAGNNEQFF
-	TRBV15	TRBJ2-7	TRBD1	TGTGCCACCAGCCGGGACAGAACCTACGAGCAGTACTTC	CATSRDRTYEQYF
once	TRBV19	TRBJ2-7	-	TGTGCCAGTAGCCGGGGGTCCAACTACGAGCAGTACTTC	CASSRGSNYEQYF
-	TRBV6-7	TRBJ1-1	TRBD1	TGTGCCAGCAGTTACGCCAAGGGGGCTCTAACTGAAGCTTTCTTT	CASSYAKGALTEAFF
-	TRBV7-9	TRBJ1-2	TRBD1	TGTGCCAGCAGTTCCACCGCAGGGGGTTATGGCTACACCTTC	CASSSTAGGYGYTF
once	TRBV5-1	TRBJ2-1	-	TGCGCCAGCAGCTTCATAGCCGGAAACAATGAGCAGTTCTTC	CASSFIAGNNEQFF
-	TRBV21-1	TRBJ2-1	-	TGTGCCAGGCATACGGGACCGGGACTAGCGTCATACTCCTACAATGAGCAGTTCTTC	CARHTGPGLASYSYNEQFF
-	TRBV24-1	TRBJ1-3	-	TGTGCCACCAGTGATTTCCTGGGAAACACCATATATTTT	CATSDFLGNTIYF
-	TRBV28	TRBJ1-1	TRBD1	TGTGCCAGCAGTCCGGACAGGGGGACGAACACTGAAGCTTTCTTT	CASSPDRGTNTEAFF
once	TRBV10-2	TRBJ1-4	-	TGCGCCAGCAGGGGGACATATGAAAAACTGTTTTTT	CASRGTYEKLFF
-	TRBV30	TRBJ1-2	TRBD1	TGTGCCTGGAGGGCCGACCGTGGGACAGCCACTAACTATGGCTACACCTTC	CAWRADRGTATNYGYTF
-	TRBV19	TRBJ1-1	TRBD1	TGTGCCAGTAGTCCGGGGACAGGGGATAATCAGATGGCTTTCTTT	CASSPGTGDNQMAFF
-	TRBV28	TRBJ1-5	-	TGTGCCAGCAGCGCGGGGGTCATCAATTACCTCGGGGACAATCAGCCCCAGCATTTT	CASSAGVINYLGDNQPQHF
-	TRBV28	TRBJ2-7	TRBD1	TGTGCCAGCAGCACCAAATTGACAGGGGGCGAGCAGTACTTC	CASSTKLTGGEQYF
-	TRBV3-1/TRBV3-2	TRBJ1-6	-	TGTGCCAGCAGCCAAGAGGGGGCAAATAATTCACCCCTCCACTTT	CASSQEGANNSPLHF
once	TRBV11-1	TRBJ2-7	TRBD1	TGTGCCAGCAGCCCGGGGGACAGGGGGAGCTCCTACGAGCAGTACTTC	CASSPGDRGSSYEQYF
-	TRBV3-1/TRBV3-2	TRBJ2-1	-	TGTGCCAGCAGCCAAGAGAGCGGTTCCTACAATGAGCAGTTCTTC	CASSQESGSYNEQFF
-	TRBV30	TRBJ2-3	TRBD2	TGTGCCTCAAGACTAGCGGGGGTTCTTAATACGCAGTATTTT	CASRLAGVLNTQYF
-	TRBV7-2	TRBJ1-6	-	TGTGCCAGCAGCAAAAGGGGTGATTCACCCCTCCACTTT	CASSKRGDSPLHF
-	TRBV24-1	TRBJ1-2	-	TGTGCCACCAGGGGAGACTATGGCTACACCTTC	CATRGDYGYTF
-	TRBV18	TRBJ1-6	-	TGTGCCAGCTCGCCGGGAGCTCATAATTCACCCCTCCACTTT	CASSPGAHNSPLHF